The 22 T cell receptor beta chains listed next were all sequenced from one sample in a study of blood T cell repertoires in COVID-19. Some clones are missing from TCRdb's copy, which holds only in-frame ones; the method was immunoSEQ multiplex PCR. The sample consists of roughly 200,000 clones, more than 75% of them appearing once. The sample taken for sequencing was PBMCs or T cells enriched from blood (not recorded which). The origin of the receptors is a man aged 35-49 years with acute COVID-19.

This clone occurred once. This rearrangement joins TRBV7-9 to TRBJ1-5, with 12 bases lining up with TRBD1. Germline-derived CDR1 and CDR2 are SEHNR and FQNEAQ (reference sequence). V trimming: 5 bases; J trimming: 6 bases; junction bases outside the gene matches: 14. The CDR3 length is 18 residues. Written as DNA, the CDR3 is TGTGCCAGCAGCACCCCATCCGGGACAGGGGGCGCCGGTCAGCCCCAGCATTTT. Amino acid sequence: CASSTPSGTGGAGQPQHF.

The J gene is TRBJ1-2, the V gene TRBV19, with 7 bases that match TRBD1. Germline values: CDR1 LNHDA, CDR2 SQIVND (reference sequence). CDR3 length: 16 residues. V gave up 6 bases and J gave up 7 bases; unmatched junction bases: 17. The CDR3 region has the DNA TGTGCCAGTAGCCGCGGCTTAGGGACAGATTCCTTTGGCTACACCTTC. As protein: CASSRGLGTDSFGYTF.

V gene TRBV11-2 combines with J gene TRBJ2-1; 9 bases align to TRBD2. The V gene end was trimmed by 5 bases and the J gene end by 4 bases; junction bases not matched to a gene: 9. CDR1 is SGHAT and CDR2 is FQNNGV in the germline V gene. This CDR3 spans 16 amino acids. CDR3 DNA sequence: TGTGCCAGCAGCCTTACTCCGGGACTAGCTTACAATGAGCAGTTCTTC. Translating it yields CASSLTPGLAYNEQFF.

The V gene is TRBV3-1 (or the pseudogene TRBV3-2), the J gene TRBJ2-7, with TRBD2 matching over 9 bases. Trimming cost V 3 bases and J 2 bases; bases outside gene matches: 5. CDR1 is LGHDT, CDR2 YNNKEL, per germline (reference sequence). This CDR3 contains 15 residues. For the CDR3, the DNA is TGTGCCAGCAGCCAGGGTTCTAGCGGGACCTACGAGCAGTACTTC. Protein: CASSQGSSGTYEQYF.

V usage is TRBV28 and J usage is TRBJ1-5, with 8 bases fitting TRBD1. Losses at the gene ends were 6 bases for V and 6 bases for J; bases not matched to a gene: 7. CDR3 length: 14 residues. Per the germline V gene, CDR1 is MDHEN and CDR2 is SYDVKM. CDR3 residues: CASRAPGGRQPQHF. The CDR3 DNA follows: TGTGCCAGCAGAGCTCCAGGGGGCCGTCAGCCCCAGCATTTT.

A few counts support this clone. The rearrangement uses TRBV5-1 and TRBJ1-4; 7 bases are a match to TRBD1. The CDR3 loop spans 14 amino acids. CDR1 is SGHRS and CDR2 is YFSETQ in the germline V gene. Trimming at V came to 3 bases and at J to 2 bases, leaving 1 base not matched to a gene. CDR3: CASSSTGTNEKLFF. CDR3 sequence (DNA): TGCGCCAGCAGCTCGACAGGGACTAATGAAAAACTGTTTTTT. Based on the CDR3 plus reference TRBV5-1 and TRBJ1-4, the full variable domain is KAGVTQTPRYLIKTRGQQVTLSCSPISGHRSVSWYQQTPGQGLQFLFEYFSETQRNKGNFPGRFSGRQFSNSRSEMNVSTLELGDSALYLCASSSTGTNEKLFFGSGTQLSVL.

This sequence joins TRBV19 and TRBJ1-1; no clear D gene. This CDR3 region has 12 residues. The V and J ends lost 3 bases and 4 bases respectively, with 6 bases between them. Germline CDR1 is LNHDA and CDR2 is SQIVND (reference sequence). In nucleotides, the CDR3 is TGTGCCAGTAGTATGGCTAGCACTGAAGCTTTCTTT. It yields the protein CASSMASTEAFF.

CDR3 nucleotides: TGTGCCAGCAGCCAAGAAGGGACAGGAGACTACGAGCAGTACTTC. This sequence encodes CASSQEGTGDYEQYF. This chain joins TRBV4-2 and TRBJ2-7; 8 bases map to TRBD1. From germline, CDR1 is LGHNA and CDR2 YNFKEQ. V was clipped by 0 bases and J by 3 bases; unmatched bases: 4. The CDR3 contains 15 residues.

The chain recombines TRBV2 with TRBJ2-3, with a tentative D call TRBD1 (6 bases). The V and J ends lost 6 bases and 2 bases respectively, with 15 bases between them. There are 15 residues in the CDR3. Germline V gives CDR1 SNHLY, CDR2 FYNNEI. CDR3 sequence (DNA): TGTGCCAGCAGACCGGGACAACCGCTCACAGATACGCAGTATTTT. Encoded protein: CASRPGQPLTDTQYF.

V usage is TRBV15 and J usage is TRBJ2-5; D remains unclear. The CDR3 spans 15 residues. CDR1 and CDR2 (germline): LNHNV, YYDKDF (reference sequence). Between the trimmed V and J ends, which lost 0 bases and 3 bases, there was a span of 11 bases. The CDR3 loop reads CATSREPIREETQYF. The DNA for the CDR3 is TGTGCCACCAGCAGAGAGCCAATCCGGGAAGAGACCCAGTACTTC. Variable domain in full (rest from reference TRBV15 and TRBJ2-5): DAMVIQNPRYQVTQFGKPVTLSCSQTLNHNVMYWYQQKSSQAPKLLFHYYDKDFNNEADTPDNFQSRRPNTSFCFLDIRSPGLGDTAMYLCATSREPIREETQYFGPGTRLLVL.

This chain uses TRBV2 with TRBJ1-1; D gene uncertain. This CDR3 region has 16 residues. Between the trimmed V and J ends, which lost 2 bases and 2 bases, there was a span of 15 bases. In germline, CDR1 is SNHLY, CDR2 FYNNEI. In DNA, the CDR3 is TGTGCCAGCAGTGAAACACCGATTCCAGTAAACACTGAAGCTTTCTTT. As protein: CASSETPIPVNTEAFF.

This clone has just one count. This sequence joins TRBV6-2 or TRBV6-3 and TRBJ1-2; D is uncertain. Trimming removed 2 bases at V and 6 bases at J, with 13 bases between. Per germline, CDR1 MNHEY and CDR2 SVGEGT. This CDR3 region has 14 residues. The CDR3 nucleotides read TGTGCCAGCAGTTACGCCCCAACATCGAATGGCTACACCTTC. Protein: CASSYAPTSNGYTF.

The CDR3 DNA sequence: TGTGCCAGCAGTGCAGGTCAGGCGTATGGCTACACCTTC. This translates into CASSAGQAYGYTF. The chain carries TRBV2 and TRBJ1-2; D is unclear. Germline CDR1 and CDR2: SNHLY and FYNNEI. The ends were cut back, 4 bases at V and 5 bases at J, with 11 bases in the middle. The CDR3 spans 13 residues.

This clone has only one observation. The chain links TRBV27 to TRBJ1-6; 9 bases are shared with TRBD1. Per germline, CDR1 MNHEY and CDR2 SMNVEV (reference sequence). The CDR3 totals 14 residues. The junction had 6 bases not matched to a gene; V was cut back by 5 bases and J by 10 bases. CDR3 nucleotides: TGTGCCAGCAGTCCGGGACAGGGTCTCTCACCCCTCCACTTT. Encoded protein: CASSPGQGLSPLHF.

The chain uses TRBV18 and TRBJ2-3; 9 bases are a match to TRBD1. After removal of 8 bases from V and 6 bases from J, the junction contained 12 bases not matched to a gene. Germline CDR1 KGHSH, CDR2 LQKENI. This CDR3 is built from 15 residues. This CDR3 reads CASHGQGPFTDTQYF. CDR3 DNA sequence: TGTGCCAGCCACGGACAGGGGCCCTTCACGGATACGCAGTATTTT.

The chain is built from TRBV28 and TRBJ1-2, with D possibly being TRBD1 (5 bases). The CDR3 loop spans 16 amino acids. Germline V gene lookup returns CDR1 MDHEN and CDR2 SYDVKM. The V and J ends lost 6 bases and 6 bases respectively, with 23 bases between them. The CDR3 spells CASSGMGGTRSNGYTF. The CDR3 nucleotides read TGTGCCAGCAGCGGCATGGGGGGGACCCGAAGTAATGGCTACACCTTC.

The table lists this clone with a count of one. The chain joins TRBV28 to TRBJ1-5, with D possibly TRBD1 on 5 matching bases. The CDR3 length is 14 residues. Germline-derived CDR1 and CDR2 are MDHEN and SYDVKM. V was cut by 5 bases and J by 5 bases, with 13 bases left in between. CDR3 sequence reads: CASSVPGDYQPQHF. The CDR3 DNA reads TGTGCCAGCAGTGTTCCGGGGGACTATCAGCCCCAGCATTTT.

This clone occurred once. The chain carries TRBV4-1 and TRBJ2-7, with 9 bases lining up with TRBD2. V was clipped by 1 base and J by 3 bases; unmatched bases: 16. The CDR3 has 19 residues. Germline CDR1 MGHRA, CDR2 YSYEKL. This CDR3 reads CASSQVDSVSWREGYEQYF. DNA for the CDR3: TGCGCCAGCAGCCAAGTGGACTCGGTAAGCTGGCGGGAGGGCTACGAGCAGTACTTC.

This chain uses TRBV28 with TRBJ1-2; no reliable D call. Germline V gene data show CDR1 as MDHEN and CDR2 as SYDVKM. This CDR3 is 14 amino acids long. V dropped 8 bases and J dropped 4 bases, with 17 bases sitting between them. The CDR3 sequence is CASFVQEGGYGYTF. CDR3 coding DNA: TGTGCCAGCTTCGTTCAGGAAGGTGGCTATGGCTACACCTTC.

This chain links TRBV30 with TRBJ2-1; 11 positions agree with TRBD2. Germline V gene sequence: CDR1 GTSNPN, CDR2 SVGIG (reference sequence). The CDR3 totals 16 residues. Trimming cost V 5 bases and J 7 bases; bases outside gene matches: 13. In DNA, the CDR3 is TGTGCCTGGCGGGTAAGAGGGACTAGCGGTGGAAATGAGCAGTTCTTC. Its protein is CAWRVRGTSGGNEQFF.

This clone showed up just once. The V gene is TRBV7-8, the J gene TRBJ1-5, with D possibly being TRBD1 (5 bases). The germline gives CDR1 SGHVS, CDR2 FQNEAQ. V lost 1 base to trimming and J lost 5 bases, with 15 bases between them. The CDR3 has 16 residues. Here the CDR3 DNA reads TGTGCCAGCAGCTTAGTAGATCCCAGGGAACATCAGCCCCAGCATTTT. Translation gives CASSLVDPREHQPQHF. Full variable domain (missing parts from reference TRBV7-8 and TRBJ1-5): GAGVSQSPRYKVAKRGQDVALRCDPISGHVSLFWYQQALGQGPEFLTYFQNEAQLDKSGLPSDRFFAERPEGSVSTLKIQRTQQEDSAVYLCASSLVDPREHQPQHFGDGTRLSIL.

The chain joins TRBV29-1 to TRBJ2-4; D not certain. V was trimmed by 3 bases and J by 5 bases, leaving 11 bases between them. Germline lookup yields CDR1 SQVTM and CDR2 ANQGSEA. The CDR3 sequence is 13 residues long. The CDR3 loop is CSVEIGSENIQYF. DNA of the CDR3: TGCAGCGTTGAGATCGGCAGCGAAAACATTCAGTACTTC.